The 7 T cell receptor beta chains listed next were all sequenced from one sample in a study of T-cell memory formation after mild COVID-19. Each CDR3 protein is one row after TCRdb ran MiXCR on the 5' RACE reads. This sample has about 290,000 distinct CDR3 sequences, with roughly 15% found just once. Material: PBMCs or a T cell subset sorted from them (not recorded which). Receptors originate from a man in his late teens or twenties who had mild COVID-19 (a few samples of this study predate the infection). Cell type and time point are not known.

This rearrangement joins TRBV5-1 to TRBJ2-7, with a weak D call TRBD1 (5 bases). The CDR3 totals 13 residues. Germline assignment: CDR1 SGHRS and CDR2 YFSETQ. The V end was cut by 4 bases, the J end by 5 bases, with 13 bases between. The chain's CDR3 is CASSTGHLNEQYF. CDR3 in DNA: TGCGCCAGCAGCACTGGACACCTAAACGAGCAGTACTTC.

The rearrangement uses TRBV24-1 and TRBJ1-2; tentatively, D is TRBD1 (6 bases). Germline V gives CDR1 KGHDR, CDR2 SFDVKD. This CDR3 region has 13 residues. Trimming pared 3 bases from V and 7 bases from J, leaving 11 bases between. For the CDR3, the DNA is TGTGCCACCAGTGATCAACAGGGACGTGGCTACACCTTC. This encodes CATSDQQGRGYTF.

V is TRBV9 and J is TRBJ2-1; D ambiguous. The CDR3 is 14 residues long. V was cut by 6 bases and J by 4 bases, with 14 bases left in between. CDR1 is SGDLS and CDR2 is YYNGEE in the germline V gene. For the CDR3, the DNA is TGTGCCAGCAAACGAGGCGAACTATACAATGAGCAGTTCTTC. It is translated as CASKRGELYNEQFF.

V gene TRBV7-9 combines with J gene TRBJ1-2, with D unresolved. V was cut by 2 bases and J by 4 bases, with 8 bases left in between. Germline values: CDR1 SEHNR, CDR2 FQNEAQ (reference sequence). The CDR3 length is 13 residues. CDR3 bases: TGTGCCAGCAGCTTAAAGGAACTCTATGGCTACACCTTC. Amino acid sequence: CASSLKELYGYTF.

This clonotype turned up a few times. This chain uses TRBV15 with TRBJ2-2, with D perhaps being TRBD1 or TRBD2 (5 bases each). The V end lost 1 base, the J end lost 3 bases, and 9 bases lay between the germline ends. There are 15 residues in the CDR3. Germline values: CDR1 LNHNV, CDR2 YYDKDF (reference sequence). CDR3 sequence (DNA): TGTGCCACCAGCAGAGGGGACGGAGACACCGGGGAGCTGTTTTTT. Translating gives CATSRGDGDTGELFF.

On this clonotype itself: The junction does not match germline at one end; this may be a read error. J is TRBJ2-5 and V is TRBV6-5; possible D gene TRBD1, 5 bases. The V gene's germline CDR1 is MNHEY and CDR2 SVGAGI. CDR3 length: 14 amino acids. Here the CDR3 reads CASRSYKGRESQYF. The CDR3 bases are TGTGCCAGCAGATCTTACAAGGGGCGAGAGAGCCAGTACTTC.

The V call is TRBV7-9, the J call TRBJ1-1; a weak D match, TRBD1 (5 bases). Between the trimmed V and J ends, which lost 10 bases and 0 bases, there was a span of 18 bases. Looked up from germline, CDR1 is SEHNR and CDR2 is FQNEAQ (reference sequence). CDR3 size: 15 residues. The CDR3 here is CATGAGGTMNTEAFF. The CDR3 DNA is TGTGCCACGGGCGCGGGGGGGACCATGAACACTGAAGCTTTCTTT.